The sample holds many counts of the clone carrying this T cell receptor beta chain. The data originate from a study of immune characterization of retroperitoneal liposarcoma. With 5 bases removed from V and 5 bases from J, the gap between germline ends came to 9 bases. The CDR3 is 12 residues long. TCRdb independently ran MiXCR on the PCR reads; one entry per CDR3 protein. Here the sample spans around 11,000 distinct CDR3 sequences, 27% being singletons. The sequenced sample was tumor tissue. This TCR derives from a male donor with retroperitoneal liposarcoma. The genes are TRBV12-3 or TRBV12-4 and TRBJ1-1, with D possibly being TRBD1 (5 bases). The CDR3 DNA reads as TGTGCCAGCAGTGGGGACGTTACTGAAGCTTTCTTT. Its translation: CASSGDVTEAFF.